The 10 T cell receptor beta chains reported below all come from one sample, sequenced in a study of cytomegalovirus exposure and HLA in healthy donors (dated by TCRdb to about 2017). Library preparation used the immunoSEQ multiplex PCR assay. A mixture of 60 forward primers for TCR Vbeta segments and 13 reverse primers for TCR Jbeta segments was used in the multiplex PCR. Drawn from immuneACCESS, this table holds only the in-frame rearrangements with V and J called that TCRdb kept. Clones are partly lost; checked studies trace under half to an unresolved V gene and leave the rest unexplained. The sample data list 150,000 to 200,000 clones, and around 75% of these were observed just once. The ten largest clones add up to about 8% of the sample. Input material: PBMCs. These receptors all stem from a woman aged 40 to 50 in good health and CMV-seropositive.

This CDR3 is CASSLSLDEQYF. The CDR3 coding sequence is TGTGCCAGCTCACTTTCGCTAGACGAGCAGTACTTC. This chain uses TRBV18 with TRBJ2-7; D is undetermined. CDR3 length: 12 amino acids. V lost 4 bases and J 5 bases, leaving 9 bases between the germline ends. The germline gives CDR1 KGHSH, CDR2 LQKENI.

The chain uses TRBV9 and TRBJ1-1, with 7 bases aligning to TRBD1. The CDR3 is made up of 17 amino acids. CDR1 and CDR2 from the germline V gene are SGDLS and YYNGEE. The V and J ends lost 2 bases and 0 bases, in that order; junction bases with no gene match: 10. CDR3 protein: CASSVEEGAPMNTEAFF. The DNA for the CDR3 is TGTGCCAGCAGCGTCGAGGAGGGGGCTCCCATGAACACTGAAGCTTTCTTT.

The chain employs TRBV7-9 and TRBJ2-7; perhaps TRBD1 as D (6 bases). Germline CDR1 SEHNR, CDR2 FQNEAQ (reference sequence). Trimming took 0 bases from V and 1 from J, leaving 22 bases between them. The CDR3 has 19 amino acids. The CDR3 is CASSLAVKSTGGPSYEQYF. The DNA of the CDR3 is TGTGCCAGCAGCTTAGCGGTAAAATCGACAGGAGGACCTTCCTACGAGCAGTACTTC. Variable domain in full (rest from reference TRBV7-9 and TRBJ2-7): DTGVSQNPRHKITKRGQNVTFRCDPISEHNRLYWYRQTLGQGPEFLTYFQNEAQLEKSRLLSDRFSAERPKGSFSTLEIQRTEQGDSAMYLCASSLAVKSTGGPSYEQYFGPGTRLTVT.

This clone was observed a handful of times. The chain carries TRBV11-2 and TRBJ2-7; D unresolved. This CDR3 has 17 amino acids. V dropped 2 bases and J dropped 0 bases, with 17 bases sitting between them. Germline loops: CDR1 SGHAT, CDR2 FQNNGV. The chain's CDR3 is CASSLFSGSSDSYEQYF. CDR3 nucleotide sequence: TGTGCCAGCAGCTTATTCTCCGGGTCCTCTGACTCCTACGAGCAGTACTTC.

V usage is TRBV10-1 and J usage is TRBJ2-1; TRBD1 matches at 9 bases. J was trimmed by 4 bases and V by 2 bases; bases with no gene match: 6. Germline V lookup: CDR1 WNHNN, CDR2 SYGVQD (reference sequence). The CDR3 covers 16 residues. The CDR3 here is CASSEIGQGKYNEQFF. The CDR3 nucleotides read TGCGCCAGCAGTGAGATTGGACAGGGGAAGTACAATGAGCAGTTCTTC.

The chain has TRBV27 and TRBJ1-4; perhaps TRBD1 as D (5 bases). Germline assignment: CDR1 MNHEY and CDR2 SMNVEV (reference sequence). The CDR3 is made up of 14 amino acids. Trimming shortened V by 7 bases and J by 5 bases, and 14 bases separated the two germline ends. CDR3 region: CASTRGGGNEKLFF. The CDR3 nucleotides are TGTGCCAGCACACGCGGGGGAGGGAATGAAAAACTGTTTTTT. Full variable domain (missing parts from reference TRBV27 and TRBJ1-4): EAQVTQNPRYLITVTGKKLTVTCSQNMNHEYMSWYRQDPGLGLRQIYYSMNVEVTDKGDVPEGYKVSRKEKRNFPLILESPSPNQTSLYFCASTRGGGNEKLFFGSGTQLSVL.

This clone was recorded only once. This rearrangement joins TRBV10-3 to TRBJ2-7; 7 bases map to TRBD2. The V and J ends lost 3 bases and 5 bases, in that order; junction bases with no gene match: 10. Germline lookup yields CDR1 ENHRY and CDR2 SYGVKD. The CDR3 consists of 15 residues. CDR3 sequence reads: CAISDTGLEVDEQYF. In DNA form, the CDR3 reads TGTGCCATCAGTGACACCGGACTAGAGGTGGACGAGCAGTACTTC.

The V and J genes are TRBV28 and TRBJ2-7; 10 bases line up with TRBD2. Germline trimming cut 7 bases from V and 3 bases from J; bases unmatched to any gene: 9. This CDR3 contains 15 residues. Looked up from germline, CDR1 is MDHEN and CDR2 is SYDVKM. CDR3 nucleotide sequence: TGTGCCAGCACCGGGGCGCTAGCGGGAGACTACGAGCAGTACTTC. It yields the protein CASTGALAGDYEQYF. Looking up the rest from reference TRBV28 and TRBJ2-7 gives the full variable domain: DVKVTQSSRYLVKRTGEKVFLECVQDMDHENMFWYRQDPGLGLRLIYFSYDVKMKEKGDIPEGYSVSREKKERFSLILESASTNQTSMYLCASTGALAGDYEQYFGPGTRLTVT.

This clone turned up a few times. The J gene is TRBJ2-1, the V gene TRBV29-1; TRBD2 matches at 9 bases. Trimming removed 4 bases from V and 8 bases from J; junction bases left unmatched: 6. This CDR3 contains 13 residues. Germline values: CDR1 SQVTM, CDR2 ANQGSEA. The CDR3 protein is CSVGISGSDEQFF. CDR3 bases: TGCAGCGTTGGAATTAGCGGGAGTGATGAGCAGTTCTTC.

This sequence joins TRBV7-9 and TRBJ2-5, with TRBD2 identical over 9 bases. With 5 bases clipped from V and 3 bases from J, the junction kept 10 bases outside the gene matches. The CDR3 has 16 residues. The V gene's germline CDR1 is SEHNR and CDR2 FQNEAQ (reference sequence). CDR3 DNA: TGTGCCAGCAGCCCTGGCCAGGGACTAGCTAAAGAGACCCAGTACTTC. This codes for CASSPGQGLAKETQYF.